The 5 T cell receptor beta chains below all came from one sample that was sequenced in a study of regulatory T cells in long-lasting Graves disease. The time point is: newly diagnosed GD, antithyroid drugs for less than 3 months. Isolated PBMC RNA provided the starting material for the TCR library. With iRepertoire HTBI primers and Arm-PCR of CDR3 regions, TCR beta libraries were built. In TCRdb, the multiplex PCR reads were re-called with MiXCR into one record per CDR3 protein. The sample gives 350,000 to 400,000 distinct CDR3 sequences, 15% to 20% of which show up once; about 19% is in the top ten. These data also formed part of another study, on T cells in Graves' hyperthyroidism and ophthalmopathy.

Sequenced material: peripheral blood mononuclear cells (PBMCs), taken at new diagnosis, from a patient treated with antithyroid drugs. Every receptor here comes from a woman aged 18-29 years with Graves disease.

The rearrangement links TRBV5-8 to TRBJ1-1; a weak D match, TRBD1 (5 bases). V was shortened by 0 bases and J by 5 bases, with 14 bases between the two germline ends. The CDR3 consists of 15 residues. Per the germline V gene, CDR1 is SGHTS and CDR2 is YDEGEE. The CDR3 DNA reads TGTGCCAGCAGCTTGGGCGGGGGTATTCGGACTGAAGCTTTCTTT. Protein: CASSLGGGIRTEAFF.

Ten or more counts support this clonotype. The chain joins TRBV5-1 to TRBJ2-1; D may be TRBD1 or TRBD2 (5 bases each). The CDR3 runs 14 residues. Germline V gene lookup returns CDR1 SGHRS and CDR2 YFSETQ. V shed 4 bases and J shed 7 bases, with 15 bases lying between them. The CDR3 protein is CASSLGDQRNEQFF. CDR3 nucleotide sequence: TGCGCCAGCAGCCTCGGGGACCAAAGGAATGAGCAGTTCTTC.

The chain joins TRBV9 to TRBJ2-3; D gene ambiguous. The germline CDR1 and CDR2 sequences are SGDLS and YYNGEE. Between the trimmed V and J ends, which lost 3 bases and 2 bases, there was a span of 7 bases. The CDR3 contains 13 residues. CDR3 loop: CASSAPSTDTQYF. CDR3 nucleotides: TGTGCCAGCAGCGCCCCCTCCACAGATACGCAGTATTTT.

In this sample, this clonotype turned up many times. For the CDR3, the DNA is TGTGCCAGCAGACAGGGGGGGACGGAGACCCAGTACTTC. Translated, it gives CASRQGGTETQYF. The chain carries TRBV28 and TRBJ2-5; D may be TRBD1 (8 bases). V dropped 6 bases and J dropped 5 bases, with 13 bases sitting between them. In germline, CDR1 is MDHEN, CDR2 SYDVKM. The CDR3 consists of 13 residues.

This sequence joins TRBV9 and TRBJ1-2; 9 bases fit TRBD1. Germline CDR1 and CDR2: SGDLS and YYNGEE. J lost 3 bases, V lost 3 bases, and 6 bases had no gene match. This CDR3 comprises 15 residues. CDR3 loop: CASSDYRGRDYGYTF. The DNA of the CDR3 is TGTGCCAGCAGCGATTACAGGGGGCGCGACTATGGCTACACCTTC.